This T cell receptor beta chain originates from a study of PD-1 blockade in classical Hodgkin lymphoma. TCRdb's table, derived via immunoSEQ multiplex PCR, lists solely in-frame clones and lacks some. The table records 84,000 or so clones, over 90% of them present only once. Relapses following autologous stem cell transplantation were seen in all patients, with brentuximab vedotin exposure varying. Progressive disease, partial response or complete response was each patient's best response. On this clone: Its specificity is not known.

Overall study findings and caveats: As was reported, newly diagnosed patients showed lower baseline TCR diversity than healthy donors did. Possibly reflecting disease activity or prior therapy, repertoire differences have causes that remain undefined. The CD4+ diversity rise by C4D1 was clearest in complete responders.

With 5 bases removed from V and 5 bases from J, the gap between germline ends came to 18 bases. This CDR3 contains 15 residues. The germline V gene encodes CDR1 LNHDA and CDR2 SQIVND (reference sequence). The rearrangement links TRBV19 to TRBJ1-1; D may be TRBD1 (6 bases). The sequence was collected from a human donor with classical Hodgkin lymphoma. The material sequenced was peripheral blood mononuclear cells (PBMCs), taken before the second cycle of nivolumab. CDR3 region: CASSALRGRGTEAFF. CDR3 bases: TGTGCCAGTAGTGCGCTCAGGGGAAGAGGGACTGAAGCTTTCTTT. The full variable domain, completed using reference TRBV19 and TRBJ1-1, is DGGITQSPKYLFRKEGQNVTLSCEQNLNHDAMYWYRQDPGQGLRLIYYSQIVNDFQKGDIAEGYSVSREKKESFPLTVTSAQKNPTAFYLCASSALRGRGTEAFFGQGTRLTVV.